This T cell receptor (beta chain) was sequenced during a study of radiation and T cells in renal cell carcinoma. The germline gives CDR1 MNHEY, CDR2 SVGAGI. The CDR3 length is 15 residues. Time point denoted: baseline pretreatment blood. Stated treatment: 15 Gy SBRT to primary tumor, nephrectomy 4 weeks later. The patient's renal cell carcinoma had clear cell pathology. Sequencing used immunoSEQ multiplex PCR; TCRdb keeps in-frame clones, though not all of them. The repertoire has approximately 120,000 clones, approximately 80% of them found once; the top ten carry around 3%. The TCR originated in a woman aged 60-75 years with renal cell carcinoma. The source was blood, collected from a patient whose treatment included radiotherapy and nephrectomy. The chain couples TRBV6-5 to TRBJ2-5, with 14 bases fitting TRBD2. The J call may be mistaken, given a closer DNA end match to TRBJ2-7. For the CDR3, the DNA is TGTGCCAGCAGTAGGCCGGGACTAGCGGGAGTCGAGCAGTACTTC. This encodes CASSRPGLAGVEQYF.